This entry is about one T cell receptor (beta chain). The antigen is undetermined. These data originate in a study of metastatic and nonmetastatic thyroid tumors. About the research overall: A comparison of repertoires was made across blood and tumor or nodule tissue from malignant and benign thyroid patients. Overall study findings and caveats: In both blood and tumor samples, TCR beta diversity was reported significantly higher for malignant than benign nodules.

This CDR3 comprises 15 residues. Between the trimmed V and J ends, which lost 0 bases and 4 bases, there was a span of 12 bases. The germline CDR1 and CDR2 sequences are LNHNV and YYDKDF (reference sequence). Patients had received no treatment of any kind before thyroid surgery. Authors' data handling: The study took CDR3 differences across clinicopathological groups and made a distant-metastasis classifier for papillary thyroid cancer from them. With MiXCR, TCRdb reprocessed the PCR reads. TCRdb's processing, not the authors', yielded these V and J calls. The data contain about 16,000 clones, more than 20% of them singletons.

The sequence was obtained from a male donor with papillary thyroid cancer or a benign thyroid nodule (not recorded which). Some clones in this sample may be carry-over from other donors' samples. Sequenced input: blood. The chain combines TRBV15 with TRBJ2-5, with D possibly being TRBD1 (5 bases). The CDR3 reads CATSRDLNRLETQYF. CDR3 in DNA: TGTGCCACCAGCAGAGATTTGAACAGGCTAGAGACCCAGTACTTC.